The TCR beta chain described here comes from a study of shared clonotypes between healthy human individuals. General study findings and limits: The donor pool, a small one, limited the genetic and exposure-history diversity represented. Clonotypes shared by all four donors outscored non-shared clonotypes in generation probability. Clonotype sharing across donors was expected to vary with sequencing depth.

CD45RO-negative, CCR7-positively selected cells formed the naive CD8 fraction, excluding terminally differentiated effector memory CD45RA+ cells. On this clone: Its matching antigen is unknown.

Repertoires were generated with immunoSEQ multiplex PCR, while TCRdb's copy carries only in-frame clones and drops some. Of 1.5 million to 2.5 million clones in the sample, approximately 94% were seen once. Input material: naive CD8+ T cells sorted from blood. The source is a man aged 18 to 30 in good health.

CDR3 protein: CASSDTSGVRTDTQYF. The CDR3 DNA follows: TGCGCCAGCAGCGATACTAGCGGGGTTCGCACAGATACGCAGTATTTT. This sequence joins TRBV4-1 and TRBJ2-3, with TRBD2 identical over 10 bases. V shed 5 bases and J 1 base; nucleotides not matched to a gene: 6. The CDR3 runs to 16 residues. Germline CDR1 reads MGHRA; CDR2 reads YSYEKL.